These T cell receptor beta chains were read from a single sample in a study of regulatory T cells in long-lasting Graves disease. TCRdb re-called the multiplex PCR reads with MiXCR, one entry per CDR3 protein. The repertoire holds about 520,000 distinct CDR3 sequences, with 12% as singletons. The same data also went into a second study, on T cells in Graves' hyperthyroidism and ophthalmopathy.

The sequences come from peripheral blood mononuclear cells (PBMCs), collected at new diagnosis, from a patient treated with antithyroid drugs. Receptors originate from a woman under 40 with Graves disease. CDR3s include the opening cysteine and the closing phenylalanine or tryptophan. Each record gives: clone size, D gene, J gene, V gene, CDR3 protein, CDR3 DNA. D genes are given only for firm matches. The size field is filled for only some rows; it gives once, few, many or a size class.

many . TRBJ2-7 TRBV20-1 CSAPLQGYEQYF TGCAGTGCTCCGCTGCAGGGCTACGAGCAGTACTTC
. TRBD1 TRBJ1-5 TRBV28 CASRLGQAPNQPQHF TGTGCCAGCAGATTGGGACAGGCCCCCAATCAGCCCCAGCATTTT
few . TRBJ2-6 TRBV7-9 CASTRRGGPVSGANVLTF TGTGCCAGCACCCGACGAGGGGGGCCCGTCTCTGGGGCCAACGTCCTGACTTTC
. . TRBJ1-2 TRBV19 CASMRGNSGYTF TGTGCCAGTATGAGAGGGAACAGCGGCTACACCTTC
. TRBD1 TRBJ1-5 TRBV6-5 CASSPVGQGAGQPQHF TGTGCCAGCAGCCCGGTGGGGCAGGGGGCGGGTCAGCCCCAGCATTTT
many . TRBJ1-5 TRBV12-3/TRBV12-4 CASSSGAGNQPQHF TGTGCCAGCAGTTCCGGGGCCGGCAATCAGCCCCAGCATTTT
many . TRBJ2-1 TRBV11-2 CASSPGLVTTNEQFF TGTGCCAGCAGCCCGGGGCTAGTAACGACGAATGAGCAGTTCTTC
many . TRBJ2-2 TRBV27 CASRSGLGRNTGELFF TGTGCCAGCAGATCAGGTCTCGGAAGGAACACCGGGGAGCTGTTTTTT
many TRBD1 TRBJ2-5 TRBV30 CAWGPVDREETQYF TGTGCCTGGGGCCCTGTTGACAGGGAGGAGACCCAGTACTTC
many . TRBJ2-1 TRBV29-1 CSGQTYSSSSYNEQFF TGCAGCGGCCAAACATACTCTTCGAGCTCCTACAATGAGCAGTTCTTC
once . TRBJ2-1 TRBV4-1 CASSHNALPEGMQFF TGCGCCAGCAGCCACAATGCCCTTCCGGAGGGGATGCAGTTCTTC
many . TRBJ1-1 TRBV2 CASMGSGARPEAFF TGTGCCAGCATGGGTTCGGGGGCGAGACCTGAAGCTTTCTTT
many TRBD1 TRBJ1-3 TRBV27 CARVKAGTGRSISGNTIYF TGTGCCAGAGTTAAGGCCGGGACAGGGAGGTCTATCTCTGGAAACACCATATATTTT
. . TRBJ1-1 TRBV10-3 CAISSGIRMNTEAFF TGTGCCATCAGTTCTGGGATTCGAATGAACACTGAAGCTTTCTTT
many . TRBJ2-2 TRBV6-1 CASDLQGNSNTGELFF TGTGCCAGCGATTTACAGGGCAATTCTAACACCGGGGAGCTGTTTTTT
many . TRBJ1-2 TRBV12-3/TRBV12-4 CASSLHEAGYTF TGTGCCAGCAGTCTCCACGAGGCAGGCTACACCTTC
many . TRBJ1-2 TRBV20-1 CSARHPRPRNYGYTF TGCAGTGCTAGACACCCCAGACCGAGAAACTATGGCTACACCTTC